The TCR beta chain under discussion was sequenced for a study of T cell repertoires in ileal Crohn's disease. Study-level background: Postoperative therapy was given to about half: roughly 11 thiopurines, around 17 anti-TNF agents. The MI sample came from the proximal margin of the surgical specimen. General observations from the study: Clonality above 26.8% at surgery always came with endoscopic recurrence. Compared with non-smokers, active smokers at surgery showed more clonal expansions.

The assay was immunoSEQ multiplex PCR, and TCRdb's table has in-frame clones only and misses some. The sample lists thousands of clones; over 60% were seen once. Points on this clone: Its antigen is unknown.

Indicated time point: proximal margin of the surgical specimen (macroscopically non-inflamed). This clonotype was obtained from an adult with Crohn's disease. The sample comprised ileal tissue.

CDR3 bases: TGTGCCAGCAAAGAAGGGGACAGGGGAAATCAGCCCCAGCATTTT. It codes for CASKEGDRGNQPQHF. The chain couples TRBV2 to TRBJ1-5, with 10 bases that match TRBD1. Trimming removed 7 bases from V and 4 bases from J; junction bases left unmatched: 7. Germline assignment: CDR1 SNHLY and CDR2 FYNNEI. This CDR3 has 15 amino acids.